This T cell receptor (beta chain) was documented in a study of CD8 T cells in ankylosing spondylitis (dated by TCRdb to the late 2010s). For the wider study: To find TCR variants linked to disease, the study profiled T cell receptor beta repertoires in ankylosing spondylitis patients and healthy donors. Peripheral blood was sampled, and synovial fluid was additionally collected from ankylosing spondylitis patients. In total, the full study cohort was made up of some 100 healthy donors and 25 ankylosing spondylitis patients. What the work shows at the level of the full study, not this receptor alone: The disease-linked clones had a CD8+ phenotype and were found at relatively low frequencies in peripheral blood. Blood from ankylosing spondylitis patients appeared to be characterized by a TCR beta motif composed of about eight highly homologous amino acid variants. Some motif variants had previously been reported in the synovial fluid and blood of reactive arthritis patients, which suggests shared mechanisms of disease initiation. The disease-linked clones were reported as significantly enriched in matched synovial fluid samples from ankylosing spondylitis patients.

From its cysteine to its phenylalanine, the CDR3 spans 16 amino acids. The kept DNA is CDR3 alone, 48 bases in frame from the first base. V and J are trimmed by 0 bases and 7 bases, and the gene matches miss 10 bases of the junction. The germline V gene provides CDR1 MNHEY and CDR2 SVGAGI. This clonotype was observed a handful of times. It has no known antigen specificity. No per-base quality is available; no much larger clone lies one base away. Sequencing was performed on an Illumina HiSeq 2500. Quantitative 5'-RACE with molecular barcodes was used to prepare TCR beta libraries. In the source study's methods: To identify disease-linked TCR variants, a new computational method was used, one built on a probabilistic model of VDJ rearrangement. TCRdb reanalyzed the raw reads on its own, using fastp at Q25 for trimming and MiXCR for clone calling, and kept in-frame beta chains. Each CDR3 protein appears once, grouped with its most common genes and DNA. The V and J calls were determined by TCRdb, not by the authors. This sample lists about 840,000 distinct CDR3 sequences; 10% to 15% were detected once. Together, the top ten hold approximately 0.51% of the sample.

This sequence uses TRBV6-5 and TRBJ2-3, with TRBD1 identical over 7 junction bases. The sequenced sample consisted of blood, either unsorted or a sorted T cell fraction (not recorded which). The clonotype originates from a male donor with ankylosing spondylitis. The base sequence is TGTGCCAGCAGTTACTCGAGGCCCTACAGGGGAAATACGCAGTATTTT. Its coded protein is CASSYSRPYRGNTQYF.